This T cell receptor (beta chain) was profiled in a study of technical replicates of blood from a handful of donors (dated by TCRdb to about 2017). Concerning this clone itself: Its specific antigen is unknown. No base-level quality is on record; no much larger clone is a single base apart.

V sheds 1 base and J sheds 0 bases, leaving 7 bases between their ends. From the cysteine through the phenylalanine, the CDR3 covers 14 amino acids. CDR3 DNA is the only sequence kept; it has 42 bases, read in frame from the first base. CDR1 SGHVS and CDR2 FQNEAQ were looked up in the germline V gene. The library was generated by the immunoSEQ multiplex PCR assay. The table comes from immuneACCESS by way of TCRdb, which keeps in-frame sequences with V and J called. Part of the clones is missing from these tables; in studies checked, under half for an unresolved V gene and the rest for unknown reasons. The sample table lists around 92,000 clones, approximately 95% of them with a count of one. 0.21% of the sample rests with the top ten.

The chain is encoded by TRBV7-8 joined to TRBJ2-7; too little of a D gene remains to name it. The clonotype originates from a human donor in good health. Sequencing input: T cells isolated from PBMCs. Here is the DNA: TGTGCCAGCAGCTTAGATCAGGTCTCCTACGAGCAGTACTTC. Its coded protein is CASSLDQVSYEQYF.